The sequence of this T cell receptor (beta chain) was determined in a study of long-term antiretroviral therapy in people with HIV. Study overall: The 2015 recommendation for immediate ART came about a decade after the earliest samples. Whole-study results and caveats: HIV repertoires covered narrower CDR3 length ranges than controls did. Diversity rose after ART but stayed below transplant donor controls.

Version v3.0 of the immunoSEQ assay was performed at survey level. Generated by immunoSEQ multiplex PCR, the TCRdb table keeps only in-frame clones and is missing some. This table has around 13,000 clones, 83% appearing once. This CDR3 has 16 amino acids. Germline V gives CDR1 SGHNT, CDR2 YYREEE (reference sequence). With V trimmed by 2 bases and J by 1 base, 5 bases remained unmatched. As concerns this clone: The antigen is not known.

The chain combines TRBV5-4 with TRBJ2-2, with 7 bases identical to TRBD2. This TCR came from a man in his forties or fifties with HIV. This sample comprised unsorted PBMCs, obtained 3.4 years after starting antiretroviral therapy. This CDR3 reads CASSFGGRVNTGELFF. CDR3 DNA sequence: TGTGCCAGCAGCTTCGGCGGGAGAGTGAACACCGGGGAGCTGTTTTTT.